A single sample is the source of the 20 T cell receptor beta chains below, sequenced in a study of identical twins. TCRdb fed the 5' RACE reads into MiXCR, producing one record per CDR3 protein. The sample carries 200,000 to 250,000 distinct CDR3 sequences, around 6.8% recorded once. These records were also assigned to another study, of yellow fever vaccine responses in identical twins.

The sample consisted of memory (CD45RO+) T cells sorted from blood. The receptor source for this set is a woman aged 18-29 years in good health.

This clonotype was seen ten or more times. J is TRBJ1-4 and V is TRBV4-3; D might be TRBD1 (6 bases). Looked up from germline, CDR1 is LGHNA and CDR2 is YSLEER. V lost 5 bases and J lost 7, with 17 bases in between. CDR3 length: 15 amino acids. Here the CDR3 reads CASSTAGVNSEKLFF. DNA of the CDR3: TGCGCCAGCAGCACCGCAGGGGTCAATTCTGAAAAACTGTTTTTT.

This clonotype was observed at least ten times. J is TRBJ1-6 and V is TRBV7-2; no firm D call. The CDR3 spans 15 residues. The germline gives CDR1 SGHTA, CDR2 FQGNSA. Trimming took off 3 bases at V and 9 bases at J, with 15 bases between the two ends. CDR3: CASSFAPQRGSPLHF. For the CDR3, the DNA is TGTGCCAGCAGCTTCGCACCCCAAAGAGGTTCACCCCTCCACTTT. Complete variable domain (other parts from reference TRBV7-2 and TRBJ1-6): GAGVSQSPSNKVTEKGKDVELRCDPISGHTALYWYRQSLGQGLEFLIYFQGNSAPDKSGLPSDRFSAERTGGSVSTLTIQRTQQEDSAVYLCASSFAPQRGSPLHFGNGTRLTVT.

The J gene is TRBJ2-1, the V gene TRBV19, with 8 bases lining up with TRBD2. CDR1 is LNHDA, CDR2 SQIVND, per germline (reference sequence). The CDR3 covers 19 residues. With 3 bases clipped from V and 0 bases from J, the junction kept 13 bases outside the gene matches. The CDR3 reads CASSMRGAITLSSYNEQFF. Here the CDR3 DNA reads TGTGCCAGTAGTATGCGGGGGGCGATAACGTTGAGCTCCTACAATGAGCAGTTCTTC. Full variable domain (outside the CDR3, taken from reference TRBV19 and TRBJ2-1): DGGITQSPKYLFRKEGQNVTLSCEQNLNHDAMYWYRQDPGQGLRLIYYSQIVNDFQKGDIAEGYSVSREKKESFPLTVTSAQKNPTAFYLCASSMRGAITLSSYNEQFFGPGTRLTVL.

About this clonotype itself: Being one base from a much bigger clone, this may be a read error. The chain has TRBV7-3 and TRBJ1-1; D is undetermined. V lost 1 base to trimming and J lost 0 bases, with 12 bases between them. The CDR3 length is 16 residues. CDR1 is SGHTA and CDR2 is FQGTGA in the germline V gene. Here the CDR3 reads CASSLIRSTMNTEAFF. CDR3 sequence (DNA): TGTGCCAGCAGCTTAATTCGGAGCACTATGAACACTGAAGCTTTCTTT.

This clonotype turned up a few times. This chain uses TRBV11-1 with TRBJ2-1; D unresolved. CDR1 is SGHAT, CDR2 FQDESV, per germline (reference sequence). Trimming removed 5 bases from V and 2 bases from J, with 7 bases in between. This CDR3 spans 13 amino acids. This CDR3 reads CASSPPPYNEQFF. CDR3 sequence (DNA): TGTGCCAGCAGCCCCCCCCCCTACAATGAGCAGTTCTTC.

The rearrangement links TRBV28 to TRBJ2-7, with D possibly TRBD2 on 6 matching bases. Trimming shortened V by 2 bases and J by 2 bases, and 13 bases separated the two germline ends. This CDR3 spans 15 amino acids. From germline, CDR1 is MDHEN and CDR2 SYDVKM. This CDR3 is CASSLVGGNAYEQYF. CDR3 sequence (DNA): TGTGCCAGCAGTTTAGTGGGGGGAAACGCCTACGAGCAGTACTTC.

The rearrangement links TRBV20-1 to TRBJ2-1; D not certain. V lost 1 base and J lost 10, with 8 bases in between. Germline V gives CDR1 DFQATT, CDR2 SNEGSKA (reference sequence). This CDR3 is 11 amino acids long. CDR3: CSARGVVEQFF. The CDR3 coding sequence is TGCAGTGCTAGAGGGGTAGTCGAGCAGTTCTTC.

The chain couples TRBV5-1 to TRBJ2-1, with 9 bases fitting TRBD1. Germline values: CDR1 SGHRS, CDR2 YFSETQ. The V and J ends lost 0 bases and 5 bases, in that order; junction bases with no gene match: 6. The CDR3 is 16 amino acids. CDR3 residues: CASSLGGTGSHNEQFF. CDR3 nucleotides: TGCGCCAGCAGCTTGGGAGGGACAGGGAGTCACAATGAGCAGTTCTTC.

This clonotype was observed a handful of times. This chain connects TRBV20-1 to TRBJ2-1; D call uncertain. V lost 0 bases, J lost 13 bases, and 7 bases lay in between. Germline CDR1 and CDR2: DFQATT and SNEGSKA (reference sequence). This CDR3 spans 10 amino acids. CDR3: CSARETVQFF. CDR3 DNA: TGCAGTGCTAGAGAGACCGTCCAGTTCTTC.

This clonotype showed up many times. V gene TRBV24-1 combines with J gene TRBJ2-5; TRBD1 matches 9 bases. The CDR3 sequence is 15 residues long. Germline V gene data show CDR1 as KGHDR and CDR2 as SFDVKD. V shed 3 bases, J shed 4 bases, and the junction held 5 bases outside the gene matches. The CDR3 DNA sequence: TGTGCCACCAGTGATATGAGGACAGGGGCAGAGACCCAGTACTTC. This codes for CATSDMRTGAETQYF.

This clonotype was seen at least ten times. V and J are TRBV10-3 and TRBJ2-5, with D unresolved. V was shortened by 4 bases and J by 3 bases, with 12 bases between the two germline ends. Germline assignment: CDR1 ENHRY and CDR2 SYGVKD. This CDR3 spans 14 amino acids. CDR3 sequence (DNA): TGTGCCATCAGTGTTTCGGGTGGAGAAGAGACCCAGTACTTC. The encoded protein is CAISVSGGEETQYF.

This clonotype was detected ten times or more. The chain combines TRBV11-2 with TRBJ2-3; no clear D gene. Between the trimmed V and J ends, which lost 1 base and 4 bases, there was a span of 3 bases. Germline V gene lookup returns CDR1 SGHAT and CDR2 FQNNGV. There are 12 residues in the CDR3. CDR3 in DNA: TGTGCCAGCAGCTTAGTGTCAGATACGCAGTATTTT. As protein: CASSLVSDTQYF. The full variable domain, with the rest looked up from reference TRBV11-2 and TRBJ2-3, is EAGVAQSPRYKIIEKRQSVAFWCNPISGHATLYWYQQILGQGPKLLIQFQNNGVVDDSQLPKDRFSAERLKGVDSTLKIQPAKLEDSAVYLCASSLVSDTQYFGPGTRLTVL.

There are many counts of this clonotype. The J gene is TRBJ2-1, the V gene TRBV14; a weak D match, TRBD2 (5 bases). CDR1 and CDR2 from the germline V gene are SGHDN and FVKESK. Trimming pared 4 bases from V and 2 bases from J, leaving 9 bases between. This CDR3 has 14 amino acids. This CDR3 reads CASSLLGAYNEQFF. DNA of the CDR3: TGTGCCAGCAGCCTCCTCGGGGCCTACAATGAGCAGTTCTTC.

This clonotype was counted ten times or more. The chain combines TRBV3-1 with TRBJ2-4, with D perhaps given as TRBD1 or TRBD2 (5 bases each). This CDR3 spans 18 amino acids. Trimming stripped 4 bases from V and 0 bases from J, with 19 bases between. From germline, CDR1 is LGHDT and CDR2 YNNKEL (reference sequence). The CDR3 region is CASSPGTPGGLAKNIQYF. For the CDR3, the DNA is TGTGCCAGCAGCCCCGGGACCCCCGGAGGCTTAGCCAAAAACATTCAGTACTTC.

This clonotype was detected many times. The J gene is TRBJ1-2, the V gene TRBV15; D is ambiguous. The germline gives CDR1 LNHNV, CDR2 YYDKDF (reference sequence). Trimming shortened V by 0 bases and J by 2 bases, and 10 bases separated the two germline ends. The CDR3 has 15 amino acids. The CDR3 sequence is CATSRELTENYGYTF. CDR3 coding DNA: TGTGCCACCAGCAGAGAGTTAACAGAGAACTATGGCTACACCTTC.

This clonotype turned up a few times. The V gene is TRBV19, the J gene TRBJ2-3; D is ambiguous. This CDR3 comprises 14 residues. Germline CDR1 is LNHDA and CDR2 is SQIVND (reference sequence). Trimming left V 5 bases short and J 5 bases short, with 14 bases between. CDR3 sequence: CASSLSHEEDTQYF. The DNA of the CDR3 is TGTGCCAGTAGTCTCTCGCATGAAGAAGATACGCAGTATTTT.

This clonotype occurred many times. This chain uses TRBV20-1 with TRBJ2-7, with TRBD2 identical over 9 bases. CDR3 length: 16 residues. Germline CDR1 reads DFQATT; CDR2 reads SNEGSKA (reference sequence). After removal of 0 bases from V and 2 bases from J, the junction contained 8 bases not matched to a gene. CDR3 nucleotide sequence: TGCAGTGCTAGAGATCGTGTTAGCGGGAGACCCTACGAGCAGTACTTC. Encoded protein: CSARDRVSGRPYEQYF.

This clonotype was seen repeatedly, ten times or more. One end of the junction varies from germline; a read error may be responsible. This rearrangement joins TRBV13 to TRBJ2-1, with TRBD2 identical over 7 bases. CDR1 and CDR2 (germline): PRHDT, FYEKMQ (reference sequence). The CDR3 runs to 13 residues. The CDR3 DNA reads as TGTGCCAGCAGCTCCGGGGGGTACAGTGAGCAGTTCTTC. Translating it yields CASSSGGYSEQFF.

This clonotype was counted many times. This sequence joins TRBV5-1 and TRBJ1-2; TRBD1 is a possible D gene (5 bases). The CDR3 runs to 14 residues. Trimming pared 0 bases from V and 4 bases from J, leaving 10 bases between. Germline lookup yields CDR1 SGHRS and CDR2 YFSETQ. Written as DNA, the CDR3 is TGCGCCAGCAGCTTGGAGGGGACGGCCTATGGCTACACCTTC. This sequence encodes CASSLEGTAYGYTF.

The chain joins TRBV3-1 to TRBJ1-6; no firm D call. The germline gives CDR1 LGHDT, CDR2 YNNKEL (reference sequence). This CDR3 region has 15 residues. Deletions cut 1 base from V and 4 bases from J, with 8 bases between. The CDR3 DNA reads as TGTGCCAGCAGCCAAGGGGTTTGGTATAATTCACCCCTCCACTTT. Translating gives CASSQGVWYNSPLHF.